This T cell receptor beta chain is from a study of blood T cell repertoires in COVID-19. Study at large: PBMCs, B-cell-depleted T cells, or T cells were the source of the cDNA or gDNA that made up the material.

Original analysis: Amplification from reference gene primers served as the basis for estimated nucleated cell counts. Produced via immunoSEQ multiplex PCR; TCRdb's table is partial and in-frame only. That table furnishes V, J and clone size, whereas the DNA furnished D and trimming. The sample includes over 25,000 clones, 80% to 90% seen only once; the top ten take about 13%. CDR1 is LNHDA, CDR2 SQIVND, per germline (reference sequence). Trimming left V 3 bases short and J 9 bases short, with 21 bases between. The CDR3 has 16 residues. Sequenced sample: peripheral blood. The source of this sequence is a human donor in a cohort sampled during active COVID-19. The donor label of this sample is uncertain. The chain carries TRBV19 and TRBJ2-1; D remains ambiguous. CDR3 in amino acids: CASSISSLTRVGEQFF. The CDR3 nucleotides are TGTGCCAGTAGTATCTCTAGTCTCACCCGGGTGGGTGAGCAGTTCTTC.